A selection of T cell receptor beta chains follows, all from one sample in a study of radiation and T cells in renal cell carcinoma. Sequencing used immunoSEQ multiplex PCR; TCRdb keeps in-frame clones, though not all of them. The table records some 110,000 clones, about four fifths of them present only once. The sequenced sample was blood, obtained from a patient whose treatment included radiotherapy and nephrectomy. The receptors were gathered from a woman in her sixties or seventies with renal cell carcinoma. CDR3s include the opening cysteine and the closing phenylalanine or tryptophan. The D gene is left open where the match is weak. Only some rows state a clone size, as once, few, many or a class for expanded clones.

V gene	D gene	clone size	J gene	CDR3 DNA	CDR3 protein
TRBV6-6	TRBD1	NA	TRBJ1-4	TGTGCCAGCAGTTACCCGGGACAGTGGGAACTGTTTTTT	CASSYPGQWELFF
TRBV6-1	NA	once	TRBJ1-4	TGTGCCAGCAGTGAGTTCGGAAAACTGTTTTTT	CASSEFGKLFF
TRBV6-1	TRBD1	NA	TRBJ1-3	TGTGCCAGCAGGGAAGGGGGCAACCTCCCCATATATTTT	CASREGGNLPIYF
TRBV29-1	TRBD1	NA	TRBJ1-3	TGCAGCGTTGTTAACGACAGGGTAGGAGACACCATATATTTT	CSVVNDRVGDTIYF
TRBV7-9	NA	NA	TRBJ1-6	TGTGCCAGCAGCTTAATGACCGGAATTAGCTCCTATAATTCACCCCTCCACTTT	CASSLMTGISSYNSPLHF
TRBV2	TRBD2	NA	TRBJ2-5	TGTGCCAGCAGCCAAGGGACTAGCAGACAAGAGACCCAGTACTTC	CASSQGTSRQETQYF
TRBV29-1	NA	NA	TRBJ2-5	TGCAGCGTTGCGGGGGGAGGGGGACAAGAGACCCAGTACTTC	CSVAGGGGQETQYF
TRBV25-1	NA	NA	TRBJ2-5	TGTGCCAGCAGTTCAGGGGTTTCTAAGCAGTACTTC	CASSSGVSKQYF
TRBV6-5	NA	NA	TRBJ1-2	TGTGCCAGCAGTTACTCCCAGGCGCAGGCAATCTATGGCTACACCTTC	CASSYSQAQAIYGYTF
TRBV28	NA	few	TRBJ1-1	TGTGCCAGCACGGGGACGGTGAACACTGAAGCTTTCTTT	CASTGTVNTEAFF
TRBV7-9	TRBD1	few	TRBJ1-1	TGTGCCAGCAGCCCGGGGACAGGCTTCATGAACACTGAAGCTTTCTTT	CASSPGTGFMNTEAFF
TRBV18	TRBD1	once	TRBJ2-5	TGTGCCAGCTCACTATCGACAGGGTCAGAGACCCAGTACTTC	CASSLSTGSETQYF
TRBV5-1	TRBD1	NA	TRBJ2-5	TGCGCCAGCAGCTCCGGGACAGGGGGCGCGGAGACCCAGTACTTC	CASSSGTGGAETQYF
TRBV9	NA	NA	TRBJ2-3	TGTGCCAGCAGCGCATTTGACACCCCTGGCGCAGATACGCAGTATTTT	CASSAFDTPGADTQYF
TRBV19	NA	NA	TRBJ1-2	TGTGCCAGTAGTATGGGGGTATCAAACTATGGCTACACCTTC	CASSMGVSNYGYTF
TRBV28	NA	NA	TRBJ1-2	TGTGCCAGCAGATCTGACAACCTCTATGGCTACACCTTC	CASRSDNLYGYTF
TRBV19	NA	few	TRBJ1-5	TGTGCCACTCGCGATCCTACCCGGAGGCGCAATCAGCCCCAGCATTTT	CATRDPTRRRNQPQHF
TRBV6-1	NA	NA	TRBJ1-1	TGTGCCAGCAGTCTACTAGGGAACACTGAAGCTTTCTTT	CASSLLGNTEAFF
TRBV7-4	NA	NA	TRBJ1-3	TGTGCCAGCAGCACCTGGGACATGGCCCTTGAGGACTCTGGAAACACCATATATTTT	CASSTWDMALEDSGNTIYF
TRBV7-2	NA	few	TRBJ1-5	TGTGCCAGCAGCTTATCAGGGGGCAATCAGCCCCAGCATTTT	CASSLSGGNQPQHF
TRBV2	NA	NA	TRBJ2-6	TGTGCCAGGAGCCTCCTTAAGTCCTCTGGGGCCAACGTCCTGACTTTC	CARSLLKSSGANVLTF
TRBV5-1	TRBD2	NA	TRBJ2-1	TGCGCCAGCAGCTTGGCCCCTAGCGGGACCGATGAGCAGTTCTTC	CASSLAPSGTDEQFF
TRBV6-5	NA	NA	TRBJ1-1	TGTGCCAGCAGTGAATCGGTTAACACTGAAGCTTTCTTT	CASSESVNTEAFF
TRBV18	NA	NA	TRBJ1-4	TGTGCCAGCTCACTCTCGGGACGGTTGAATGAAAAACTGTTTTTT	CASSLSGRLNEKLFF
TRBV19	NA	NA	TRBJ2-3	TGTGCCTCATCGGGGCCCTCTAGCACAGATACGCAGTATTTT	CASSGPSSTDTQYF
TRBV6-5	NA	NA	TRBJ1-1	TGTGCCAGCAGTTTAAGGGGCACTGAAGCTTTCTTT	CASSLRGTEAFF
TRBV2	NA	NA	TRBJ1-6	TGTGCCAGCCTTCAGGGCGGGAATTCACCCCTCCACTTT	CASLQGGNSPLHF
TRBV5-1	NA	NA	TRBJ2-1	TGCGCCAGCAGCTGGGAAGGGGGGACCCATGAGCAGTTCTTC	CASSWEGGTHEQFF
TRBV6-1	TRBD1	NA	TRBJ1-4	TGTGCCAGCCGGGCTCAACAGGGGACTAATGAAAAACTGTTTTTT	CASRAQQGTNEKLFF
TRBV14	NA	once	TRBJ2-1	TGTGCCAGCAGCCAAGATAACGCGGATTTCAATGAGCAGTTCTTC	CASSQDNADFNEQFF
TRBV28	NA	NA	TRBJ2-1	TGTGCCAGCAGGAAGGCGGTTTCCTACAATGAGCAGTTCTTC	CASRKAVSYNEQFF
TRBV27	TRBD2	NA	TRBJ2-1	TGTGCCAGCAGTTTATACTTCTCAGCGGGAGGGCCGGGCAATGAGCAGTTCTTC	CASSLYFSAGGPGNEQFF
TRBV9	TRBD2	NA	TRBJ2-5	TGTGCCAGCAGCGCTAGCGGGGTCCAAGAGACCCAGTACTTC	CASSASGVQETQYF
TRBV2	NA	NA	TRBJ2-7	TGTGCCAGCAGTGAAACGGGATCTCACGAGCAGTACTTC	CASSETGSHEQYF
TRBV4-2	NA	few	TRBJ2-7	TGTGCCAGCAGCAGGGACAAGTCCTACGAGCAGTACTTC	CASSRDKSYEQYF
TRBV18	NA	NA	TRBJ1-2	TGTGCCAGCTCACCAAGACGGGGCGTCGATGGCTACACCTTC	CASSPRRGVDGYTF
TRBV6-5	NA	NA	TRBJ2-5	TGTGCCAGCAGTTACTGGGGGGAGTTGGGGCAGGAGACCCAGTACTTC	CASSYWGELGQETQYF
TRBV7-2	NA	NA	TRBJ2-1	TGTGCCAGCAGCTTAGTATGGGACACAAGATACAATGAGCAGTTCTTC	CASSLVWDTRYNEQFF
TRBV19	TRBD1	NA	TRBJ1-5	TGTGCCAGTAGTAGGGGACAGCTAAATCAGCCCCAGCATTTT	CASSRGQLNQPQHF
TRBV2	TRBD2	NA	TRBJ2-7	TGTGCCAGCAGAGCGGGGGCAACCTACGAGCAGTACTTC	CASRAGATYEQYF
TRBV4-1	TRBD2	NA	TRBJ2-5	TGCGCCAGCAGCCAGAATGGGGCCGGCGGGAGTAGAGAGACCCAGTACTTC	CASSQNGAGGSRETQYF